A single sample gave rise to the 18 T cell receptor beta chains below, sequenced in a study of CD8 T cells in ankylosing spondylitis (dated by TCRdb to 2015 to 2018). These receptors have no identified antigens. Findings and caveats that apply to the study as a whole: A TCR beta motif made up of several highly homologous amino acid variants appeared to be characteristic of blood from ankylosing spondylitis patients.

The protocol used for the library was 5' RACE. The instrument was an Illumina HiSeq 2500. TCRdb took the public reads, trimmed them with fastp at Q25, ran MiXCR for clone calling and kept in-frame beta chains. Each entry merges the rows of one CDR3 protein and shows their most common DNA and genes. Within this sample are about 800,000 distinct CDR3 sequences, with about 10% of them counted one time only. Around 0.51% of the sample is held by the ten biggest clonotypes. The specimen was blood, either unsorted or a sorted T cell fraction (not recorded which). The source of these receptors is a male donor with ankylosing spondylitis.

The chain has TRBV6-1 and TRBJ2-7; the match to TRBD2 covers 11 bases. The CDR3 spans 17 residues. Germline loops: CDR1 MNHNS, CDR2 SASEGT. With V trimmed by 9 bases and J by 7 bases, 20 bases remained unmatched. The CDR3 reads CASLRRGLAGGRGEQYF. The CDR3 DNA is TGTGCCAGTCTCCGTAGGGGGCTAGCGGGAGGCCGTGGGGAGCAGTACTTC.

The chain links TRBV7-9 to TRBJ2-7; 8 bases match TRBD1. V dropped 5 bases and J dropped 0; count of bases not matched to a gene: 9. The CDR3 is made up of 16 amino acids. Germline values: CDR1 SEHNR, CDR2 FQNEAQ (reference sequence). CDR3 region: CASSQLRGQGSYEQYF. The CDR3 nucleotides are TGTGCCAGCAGCCAATTAAGAGGACAGGGCTCCTACGAGCAGTACTTC.

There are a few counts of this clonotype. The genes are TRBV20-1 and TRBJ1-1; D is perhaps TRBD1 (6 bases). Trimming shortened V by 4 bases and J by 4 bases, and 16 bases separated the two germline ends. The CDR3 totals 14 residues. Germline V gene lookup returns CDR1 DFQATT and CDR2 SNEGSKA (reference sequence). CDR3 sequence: CSATGGQGTTEAFF. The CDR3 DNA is TGCAGTGCTACTGGAGGGCAGGGGACCACTGAAGCTTTCTTT.

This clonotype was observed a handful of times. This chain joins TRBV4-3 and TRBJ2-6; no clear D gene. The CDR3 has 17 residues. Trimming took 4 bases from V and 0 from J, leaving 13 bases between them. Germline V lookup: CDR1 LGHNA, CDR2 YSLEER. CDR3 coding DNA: TGCGCCAGCAGCCTTTTCGTGTGGGGCTCTGGGGCCAACGTCCTGACTTTC. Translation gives CASSLFVWGSGANVLTF.

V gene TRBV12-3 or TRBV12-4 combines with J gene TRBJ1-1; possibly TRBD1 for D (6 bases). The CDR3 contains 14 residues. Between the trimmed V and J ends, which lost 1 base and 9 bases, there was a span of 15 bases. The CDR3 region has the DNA TGTGCCAGCAGTTTAGTAGGGGGGGTATCGAAAGCTTTCTTT. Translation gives CASSLVGGVSKAFF.

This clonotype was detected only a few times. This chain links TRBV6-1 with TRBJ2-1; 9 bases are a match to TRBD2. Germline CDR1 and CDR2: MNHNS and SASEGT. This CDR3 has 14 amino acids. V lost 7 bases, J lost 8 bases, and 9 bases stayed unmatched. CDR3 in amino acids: CASNLAGSPHEQFF. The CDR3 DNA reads TGTGCCAGCAATCTAGCGGGGTCCCCCCATGAGCAGTTCTTC.

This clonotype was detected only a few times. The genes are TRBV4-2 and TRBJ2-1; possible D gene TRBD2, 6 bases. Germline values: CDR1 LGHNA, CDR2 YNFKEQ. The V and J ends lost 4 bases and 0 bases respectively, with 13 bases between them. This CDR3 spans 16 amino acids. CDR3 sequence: CASSRPRGSSYNEQFF. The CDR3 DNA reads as TGTGCCAGCAGCCGCCCCCGGGGGAGCTCCTACAATGAGCAGTTCTTC.

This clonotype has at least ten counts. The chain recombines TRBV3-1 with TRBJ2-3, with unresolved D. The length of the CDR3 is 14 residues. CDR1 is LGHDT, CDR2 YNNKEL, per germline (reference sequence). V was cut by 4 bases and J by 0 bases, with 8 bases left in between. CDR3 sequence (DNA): TGTGCCAGCAGCCGGGCTCAAAGCACAGATACGCAGTATTTT. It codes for CASSRAQSTDTQYF.

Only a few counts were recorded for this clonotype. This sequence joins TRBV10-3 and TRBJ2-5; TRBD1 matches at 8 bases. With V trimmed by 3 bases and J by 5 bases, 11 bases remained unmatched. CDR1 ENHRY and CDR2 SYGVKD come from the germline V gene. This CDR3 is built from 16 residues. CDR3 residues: CAISDGATGVDETQYF. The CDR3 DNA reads TGTGCCATCAGTGATGGCGCGACAGGGGTGGATGAGACCCAGTACTTC.

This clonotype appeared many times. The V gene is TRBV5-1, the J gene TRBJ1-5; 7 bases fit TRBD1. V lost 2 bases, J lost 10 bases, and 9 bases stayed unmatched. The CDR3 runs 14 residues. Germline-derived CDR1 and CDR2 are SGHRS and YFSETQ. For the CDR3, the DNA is TGCGCCAGCAGCTTAAGTCAGGGGGGATCACCCCAGCATTTT. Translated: CASSLSQGGSPQHF.

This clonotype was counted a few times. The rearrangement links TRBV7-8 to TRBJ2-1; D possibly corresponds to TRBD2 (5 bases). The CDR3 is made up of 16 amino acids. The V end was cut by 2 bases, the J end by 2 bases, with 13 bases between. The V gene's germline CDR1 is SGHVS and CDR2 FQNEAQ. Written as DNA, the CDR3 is TGTGCCAGCAGCTTATCGTCCCTCGGGGCCTACAATGAGCAGTTCTTC. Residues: CASSLSSLGAYNEQFF.

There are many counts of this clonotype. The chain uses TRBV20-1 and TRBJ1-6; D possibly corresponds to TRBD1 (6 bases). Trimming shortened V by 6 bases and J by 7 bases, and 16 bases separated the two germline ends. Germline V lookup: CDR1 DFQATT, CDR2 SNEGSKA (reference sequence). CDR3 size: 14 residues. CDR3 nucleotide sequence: TGCAGTGCAACCGACAGGATTGGGAATTCACCCCTCCACTTT. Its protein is CSATDRIGNSPLHF.

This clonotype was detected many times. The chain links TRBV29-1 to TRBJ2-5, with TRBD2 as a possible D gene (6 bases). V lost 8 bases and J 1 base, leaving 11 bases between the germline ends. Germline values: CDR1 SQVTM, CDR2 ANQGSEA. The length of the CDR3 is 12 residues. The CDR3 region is CSPLGGQETQYF. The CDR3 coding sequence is TGCAGCCCCCTGGGGGGCCAAGAGACCCAGTACTTC.

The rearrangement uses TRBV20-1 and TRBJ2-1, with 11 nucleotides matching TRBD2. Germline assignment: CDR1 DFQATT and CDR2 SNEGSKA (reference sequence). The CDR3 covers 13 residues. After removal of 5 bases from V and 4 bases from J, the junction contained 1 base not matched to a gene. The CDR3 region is CSAVAGGYNEQFF. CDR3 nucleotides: TGCAGTGCTGTAGCGGGGGGGTACAATGAGCAGTTCTTC.

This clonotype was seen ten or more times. The CDR3 loop reads CSASWRGSVSYNEQFF. CDR3 DNA: TGCAGTGCTAGTTGGCGGGGGTCCGTCTCCTACAATGAGCAGTTCTTC. The V gene is TRBV20-1, the J gene TRBJ2-1; 7 bases fit TRBD2. Per the germline V gene, CDR1 is DFQATT and CDR2 is SNEGSKA (reference sequence). Unmatched junction bases numbered 8, after V lost 3 bases and J lost 0 bases. The CDR3 sequence is 16 residues long.

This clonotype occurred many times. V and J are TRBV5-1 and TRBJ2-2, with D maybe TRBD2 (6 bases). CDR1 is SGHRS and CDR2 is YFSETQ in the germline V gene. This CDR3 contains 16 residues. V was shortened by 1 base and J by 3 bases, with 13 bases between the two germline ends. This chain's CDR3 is CASSLYAGSDTGELFF. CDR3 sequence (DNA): TGCGCCAGCAGCTTGTATGCGGGGTCAGACACCGGGGAGCTGTTTTTT. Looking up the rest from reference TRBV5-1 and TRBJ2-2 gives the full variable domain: KAGVTQTPRYLIKTRGQQVTLSCSPISGHRSVSWYQQTPGQGLQFLFEYFSETQRNKGNFPGRFSGRQFSNSRSEMNVSTLELGDSALYLCASSLYAGSDTGELFFGEGSRLTVL.

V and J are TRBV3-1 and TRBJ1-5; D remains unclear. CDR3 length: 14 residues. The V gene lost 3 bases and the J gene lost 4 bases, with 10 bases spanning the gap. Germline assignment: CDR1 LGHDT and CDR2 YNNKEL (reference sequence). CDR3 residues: CASSHSTENQPQHF. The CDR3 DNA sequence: TGTGCCAGCAGCCATTCGACTGAGAATCAGCCCCAGCATTTT.

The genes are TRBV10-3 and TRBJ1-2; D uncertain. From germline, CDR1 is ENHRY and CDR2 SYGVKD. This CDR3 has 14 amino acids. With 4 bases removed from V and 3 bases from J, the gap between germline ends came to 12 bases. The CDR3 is CAISVGVVDYGYTF. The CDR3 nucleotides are TGTGCCATCAGTGTTGGGGTGGTAGACTATGGCTACACCTTC.